This T cell receptor (beta chain) was identified in a study of siplizumab effects on memory and regulatory T cells. Points from the study as a whole: The study found that siplizumab significantly reduced alloreactive sequences traceable to unstimulated CD4+ memory cells. Assignment to unstimulated subsets succeeded for only a minor fraction of the alloreactive clones.

Concerning this clone itself: Antigen specificity is unknown.

Germline CDR1 reads SGHTA; CDR2 reads FQGNSA. Trimming shortened V by 3 bases and J by 2 bases, and 18 bases separated the two germline ends. CDR3 length equals 17 residues. For every sample, 95,000 to 100,000 TCR templates were assayed. Sequencing used immunoSEQ multiplex PCR; TCRdb keeps in-frame clones, though not all of them. The table shows around 110,000 clones, with 94% occurring only once. The sequence derives from a human donor in good health. The sample was non-Treg CD4+ T cells sorted from blood. The chain recombines TRBV7-2 with TRBJ2-3, with a possible D match to TRBD1 (5 bases). CDR3 in DNA: TGTGCCAGCAGCTTTCAGGCCGGCAGGGCCTTCACAGATACGCAGTATTTT. Translated: CASSFQAGRAFTDTQYF.